The following is a T cell receptor beta chain sequence with its context. This CDR3 has 15 amino acids. V was clipped by 6 bases and J by 2 bases; unmatched bases: 3. Germline CDR1 LGHNA, CDR2 YSLEER. This sample was included in a study of control samples from healthy donors and cancer patients. The data were produced by immunoSEQ multiplex PCR, yet TCRdb's version contains in-frame clones alone and is incomplete. The sample holds fewer than 120,000 clones; around 89% are singletons and the top ten take about 3.7%. The origin of this receptor is a woman aged 55-70 years with lung cancer. V is TRBV4-3 and J is TRBJ2-2; 10 bases fit TRBD2. The sequenced material came from PBMCs. The CDR3 DNA reads as TGCGCCAGCAGGATAGCGGGGGGCAACACCGGGGAGCTGTTTTTT. Translating gives CASRIAGGNTGELFF.